What follows is one TCR beta chain and its context. The germline V gene encodes CDR1 MDHEN and CDR2 SYDVKM. This CDR3 has 19 amino acids. Trimming removed 4 bases at V and 0 bases at J, with 24 bases between. The source of the sample is a study of shared clonotypes between healthy human individuals. It was into CD45RA+ naive and CD45RA-negative memory subsets that the CD4+ cells were split. Investigators spread the genomic DNA of each subset evenly over several immunoSEQ plates. Replicate PCRs for sorted subsets used approximately 220 ng DNA; this equaled some 30,000 T cell genomes. Only in-frame clones appear in the TCRdb table, and some are missing; sequencing was by immunoSEQ multiplex PCR. The repertoire holds roughly 500,000 clones, with almost 97% as singletons.

The sequencing sample was made of naive CD4+ T cells sorted from blood. Subset: CD45RA+ positively selected. The sequence derives from a woman younger than 45 in good health. The chain joins TRBV28 to TRBJ1-2; maybe TRBD1 (5 bases). The CDR3 spells CASSSGPSPGTEANYGYTF. CDR3 coding DNA: TGTGCCAGCAGTTCAGGGCCATCCCCCGGGACCGAAGCTAACTATGGCTACACCTTC.